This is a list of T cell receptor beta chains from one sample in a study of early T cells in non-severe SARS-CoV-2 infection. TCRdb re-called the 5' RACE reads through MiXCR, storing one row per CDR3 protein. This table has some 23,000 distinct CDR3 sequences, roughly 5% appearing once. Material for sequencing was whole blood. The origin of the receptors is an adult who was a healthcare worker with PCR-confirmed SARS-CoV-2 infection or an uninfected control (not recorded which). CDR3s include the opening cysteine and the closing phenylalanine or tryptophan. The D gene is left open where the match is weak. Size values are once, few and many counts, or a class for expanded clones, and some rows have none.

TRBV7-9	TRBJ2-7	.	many	TGTGCCAGCAGCTTTGCAGGGGTAGTCTACGAGCAGTACTTC	CASSFAGVVYEQYF
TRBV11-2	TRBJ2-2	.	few	TGTGCCAGCAGCCGACAGCGCACCGGGGAGCTGTTTTTT	CASSRQRTGELFF
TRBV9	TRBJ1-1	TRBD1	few	TGTGCCAGCAGCCCCACCGCAGGGGGCCTACCTGAAGCTTTCTTT	CASSPTAGGLPEAFF
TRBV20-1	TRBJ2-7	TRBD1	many	TGCAGTGCTAGAGAGGGGGGGACAGGGTCCTACGAGCAGTACTTC	CSAREGGTGSYEQYF
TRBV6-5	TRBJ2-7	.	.	TGTGCCAGCACGCGGGGGCCAGTCTACGAGCAGTACTTC	CASTRGPVYEQYF
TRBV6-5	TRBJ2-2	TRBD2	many	TGTGCCAGCAGTTACGCGGGAGGGAACACCGGGGAGCTGTTTTTT	CASSYAGGNTGELFF
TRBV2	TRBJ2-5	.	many	TGTGCCGAAAAGGAGGGACGCGGGGAGACCCAGTACTTC	CAEKEGRGETQYF
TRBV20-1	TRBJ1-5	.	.	TGCAGTGCTGGGAGGGACTGGGGTCATCAGCCCCAGCATTTT	CSAGRDWGHQPQHF
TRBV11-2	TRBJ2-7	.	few	TGTGCCAGCAGCTTACGGTCCTCCTCCTACGAGCAGTACTTC	CASSLRSSSYEQYF
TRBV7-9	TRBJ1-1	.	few	TGTGCCAGCAGCCCCCCCAGGGGACGGACTGAAGCTTTCTTT	CASSPPRGRTEAFF
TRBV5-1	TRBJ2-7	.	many	TGCGCCAGCAGCTTGGGCCCGACTGGGAGCTCCTACGAGCAGTACTTC	CASSLGPTGSSYEQYF
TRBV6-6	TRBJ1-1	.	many	TGTGCCAGCAGCCCTTGGGTAAGGGCGAGCACTGAAGCTTTCTTT	CASSPWVRASTEAFF
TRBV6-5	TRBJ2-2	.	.	TGTGCCAGCAGTTACTCGTGGCAGGGACTTAACACCGGGGAGCTGTTTTTT	CASSYSWQGLNTGELFF